This T cell receptor (beta chain) came from a study of T cells in Graves' hyperthyroidism and ophthalmopathy. Unmatched junction bases numbered 11, after V lost 2 bases and J lost 7 bases. The CDR3 is 16 residues long. Germline V gene data show CDR1 as MGHRA and CDR2 as YSYEKL. Ophthalmopathy patients had Clinical Activity Score at least 3, NOSPECS grade at least 4, duration under 3 months. This clonotype was observed many times. RNA transcripts gave rise to amplified TCR beta CDR3 regions. During a first-round RT-PCR of the TCR CDR3, the HTBI primer set was used. Each CDR3 protein is one row after TCRdb ran MiXCR on the multiplex PCR reads. The table lists 350,000 or so distinct CDR3 sequences, roughly 20% of them singletons.

The chain links TRBV4-1 to TRBJ1-5; 7 positions agree with TRBD1. Sequencing was done on a sample of blood. The source is a woman aged 40 to 50 with Graves' ophthalmopathy. The CDR3 region is CASSQTIGGGRQPQHF. The CDR3 DNA sequence: TGCGCCAGCAGCCAAACTATAGGAGGGGGCAGACAGCCCCAGCATTTT.